This T cell receptor (beta chain) appears in the sequencing data of a study of blood T cell repertoires in COVID-19. In the study overall: Samples taken during acute and convalescent COVID-19 were collected in the United States, Italy and Spain. T cells, B-cell-depleted T cells, or PBMCs supplied cDNA or gDNA.

Original analysis: Amplification of reference gene primers provided the estimated nucleated cell counts. Libraries were prepared by immunoSEQ multiplex PCR; TCRdb keeps only in-frame clonotypes and omits some of them. D and trimming were read from the DNA, whereas the V and J calls and clone size are those reported in that table. The sample lists 290,000 or so clones, roughly 86% seen once, with under 3% in the top ten. Participant-reported clinical history was the basis for cohort assignment. The CDR3 runs 13 residues. CDR1 is SGHDT and CDR2 is YYEEEE in the germline V gene. J lost 5 bases, V lost 2 bases, and 3 bases had no gene match. Points on this clone: This sample includes further DNA sequences coding for the same CDR3.

The clonotype comes from a woman under 30 who had recovered from COVID-19. Specimen: PBMCs or T cells enriched from blood (not recorded which). V and J are TRBV5-6 and TRBJ2-5; the match to TRBD1 covers 7 bases. DNA for the CDR3: TGTGCCAGCAGCTTAACAGGGGTGGAGACCCAGTACTTC. Translating gives CASSLTGVETQYF.